Presented here are 22 T cell receptor beta chains from one specimen sequenced in a study of T cell repertoires in cytomegalovirus infection. TCRdb processed the reads anew with MiXCR; each CDR3 protein has one entry. The data hold approximately 500,000 distinct CDR3 sequences, with more than 20% observed a single time. What was sequenced was PBMCs. These receptors were collected from a human donor in good health (CMV status not recorded). Some clones in this sample may be carry-over from other donors' samples.

The chain has TRBV6-5 and TRBJ2-3; 14 positions match TRBD2. There are 17 residues in the CDR3. The junction had 9 bases not matched to a gene; V was cut back by 5 bases and J by 5 bases. Germline V lookup: CDR1 MNHEY, CDR2 SVGAGI. CDR3 amino acids: CASSHGTSGSLGDTQYF. CDR3 nucleotide sequence: TGTGCCAGCAGTCACGGGACTAGCGGGAGTCTGGGAGATACGCAGTATTTT.

The chain employs TRBV19 and TRBJ2-3; possibly TRBD1 or TRBD2 for D (5 bases each). The CDR3 has 16 residues. V was trimmed by 0 bases and J by 0 bases, leaving 10 bases between them. The germline V gene encodes CDR1 LNHDA and CDR2 SQIVND (reference sequence). The CDR3 loop reads CASSIDRGGSTDTQYF. The CDR3 DNA sequence: TGTGCCAGTAGTATAGATCGGGGCGGGAGCACAGATACGCAGTATTTT.

This clonotype was found a few times. The chain joins TRBV12-3 or TRBV12-4 to TRBJ2-2; a possible D gene is TRBD1 (6 bases). The CDR3 consists of 14 residues. With 7 bases removed from V and 6 bases from J, the gap between germline ends came to 15 bases. The CDR3 region has the DNA TGTGCCAGCAAAAGACAGGAAGACCCCGGGGAGCTGTTTTTT. Protein product: CASKRQEDPGELFF.

This clonotype has ten or more counts. The chain carries TRBV7-2 and TRBJ1-5; tentative D call: TRBD1 (5 bases). CDR1 is SGHTA and CDR2 is FQGNSA in the germline V gene. Trimming took 5 bases from V and 0 from J, leaving 32 bases between them. The CDR3 sequence is 22 residues long. The CDR3 sequence is CASSPSTGARGSFLSSNQPQHF. As DNA, the CDR3 is TGTGCCAGCAGCCCCTCCACCGGGGCCCGCGGCTCTTTTCTAAGTAGCAATCAGCCCCAGCATTTT.

In this sample, this clonotype turned up once. A junction end diverges from the germline sequence, so it may reflect a read error. The chain joins TRBV20-1 to TRBJ1-5; TRBD1 matches 7 bases. The germline gives CDR1 DFQATT, CDR2 SNEGSKA (reference sequence). The CDR3 consists of 13 residues. CDR3 loop: CSARGDSTQPQHF. CDR3 coding DNA: TGCAGTGCTAGAGGGGACAGCACTCAGCCCCAGCATTTT.

This chain uses TRBV7-8 with TRBJ2-3; 10 nucleotides agree with TRBD2. V gave up 4 bases and J gave up 6 bases; unmatched junction bases: 13. The CDR3 consists of 17 residues. Germline V lookup: CDR1 SGHVS, CDR2 FQNEAQ. The CDR3 loop is CASSYSTASGSRDTQYF. CDR3 DNA: TGTGCCAGCAGCTACAGTACGGCTAGCGGGAGTCGGGATACGCAGTATTTT.

The table lists this clonotype with a few counts. This chain connects TRBV7-6 to TRBJ2-1; 7 bases are shared with TRBD2. V trimming: 4 bases; J trimming: 4 bases; junction bases outside the gene matches: 10. Per germline, CDR1 SGHVS and CDR2 FNYEAQ. The CDR3 spans 16 residues. CDR3 DNA: TGTGCCAGCAGCTCCCGAGCGGGACCCGAGTACAATGAGCAGTTCTTC. It yields the protein CASSSRAGPEYNEQFF.

The chain combines TRBV7-2 with TRBJ2-3; D gene ambiguous. Per germline, CDR1 SGHTA and CDR2 FQGNSA. This CDR3 is built from 14 residues. Trimming removed 2 bases at V and 3 bases at J, with 9 bases between. This chain's CDR3 is CASSLFGPTDTQYF. DNA of the CDR3: TGTGCCAGCAGCTTATTTGGGCCTACAGATACGCAGTATTTT.

This clonotype was picked up a small number of times. The rearrangement links TRBV5-8 to TRBJ2-3; 8 bases line up with TRBD2. V lost 4 bases to trimming and J lost 4 bases; unmatched junction nucleotides: 11. CDR1 SGHTS and CDR2 YDEGEE come from the germline V gene. The CDR3 loop spans 16 amino acids. CDR3 sequence reads: CASSRSQLAASDTQYF. The DNA of the CDR3 is TGTGCCAGCAGCCGTTCCCAACTAGCGGCCTCAGATACGCAGTATTTT.

This clonotype was seen a few times. The chain joins TRBV30 to TRBJ2-5; 8 bases map to TRBD1. Unmatched junction bases numbered 8, after V lost 3 bases and J lost 5 bases. CDR3 size: 14 residues. Per the germline V gene, CDR1 is GTSNPN and CDR2 is SVGIG (reference sequence). The CDR3 DNA reads as TGTGCCTGGAGAAGACAGGGGACGAGGGAGACCCAGTACTTC. This sequence encodes CAWRRQGTRETQYF.

In its sample, this clonotype was seen once. V is TRBV30 and J is TRBJ2-1; tentatively, D is TRBD1 (5 bases). Per the germline V gene, CDR1 is GTSNPN and CDR2 is SVGIG (reference sequence). V was cut by 0 bases and J by 8 bases, with 14 bases left in between. CDR3 size: 14 residues. This CDR3 is CAWSVRVEGDEQFF. CDR3 coding DNA: TGTGCCTGGAGTGTACGGGTAGAAGGGGATGAGCAGTTCTTC.

This clonotype was counted ten times or more. The CDR3 DNA reads TGTGCCAGCAGCTTGTCAGGGGGCATTTTGGGGAACACTGAAGCTTTCTTT. It encodes CASSLSGGILGNTEAFF. The chain has TRBV7-2 and TRBJ1-1, with 8 bases matching TRBD1. The CDR3 covers 17 residues. From germline, CDR1 is SGHTA and CDR2 FQGNSA. The V segment lost 3 bases and the J segment 1 base; nucleotides outside the gene matches: 10. The whole variable domain, remainder taken from reference TRBV7-2 and TRBJ1-1, is GAGVSQSPSNKVTEKGKDVELRCDPISGHTALYWYRQSLGQGLEFLIYFQGNSAPDKSGLPSDRFSAERTGGSVSTLTIQRTQQEDSAVYLCASSLSGGILGNTEAFFGQGTRLTVV.

This chain uses TRBV7-2 with TRBJ2-1; 11 nucleotides align to TRBD2. The CDR3 extends over 16 amino acids. V shed 3 bases, J shed 7 bases, and the junction held 8 bases outside the gene matches. Germline V gene lookup returns CDR1 SGHTA and CDR2 FQGNSA. The CDR3 nucleotides read TGTGCCAGCAGCTTTCAGGGGACTAGCGGCTATAATGAGCAGTTCTTC. Its protein is CASSFQGTSGYNEQFF. The full variable domain, in which reference TRBV7-2 and TRBJ2-1 provide the parts outside the CDR3, is GAGVSQSPSNKVTEKGKDVELRCDPISGHTALYWYRQSLGQGLEFLIYFQGNSAPDKSGLPSDRFSAERTGGSVSTLTIQRTQQEDSAVYLCASSFQGTSGYNEQFFGPGTRLTVL.

This clonotype was counted many times. This chain links TRBV19 with TRBJ1-2; maybe TRBD1 (5 bases). V dropped 6 bases and J dropped 5 bases, with 22 bases sitting between them. Germline V gene data show CDR1 as LNHDA and CDR2 as SQIVND (reference sequence). This CDR3 spans 16 amino acids. CDR3: CASRQTEARSQYGYTF. CDR3 nucleotides: TGTGCCAGTAGGCAGACAGAGGCTCGAAGTCAATATGGCTACACCTTC.

The chain's CDR3 is CASSLRTGHQETQYF. CDR3 DNA sequence: TGTGCCAGCAGTTTAAGGACAGGCCATCAAGAGACCCAGTACTTC. The V and J genes are TRBV12-3 or TRBV12-4 and TRBJ2-5, with TRBD1 matching over 7 bases. CDR3 length: 15 residues. The trim removed 2 bases at V and 2 bases at J, leaving 5 bases unmatched.

The chain is built from TRBV5-1 and TRBJ2-3; 8 nucleotides match TRBD1. The CDR3 contains 14 residues. Germline CDR1 and CDR2: SGHRS and YFSETQ. The V segment lost 4 bases and the J segment 5 bases; nucleotides outside the gene matches: 6. CDR3 protein: CASSTDTGGDTQYF. CDR3 DNA: TGCGCCAGCAGCACTGATACAGGGGGAGATACGCAGTATTTT.

V is TRBV5-4 and J is TRBJ1-5; 9 bases match TRBD1. Germline trimming cut 2 bases from V and 4 bases from J; bases unmatched to any gene: 4. The germline V gene encodes CDR1 SGHNT and CDR2 YYREEE (reference sequence). This CDR3 has 15 amino acids. CDR3 protein: CASSFGGQGNQPQHF. For the CDR3, the DNA is TGTGCCAGCAGCTTCGGCGGACAGGGGAATCAGCCCCAGCATTTT.

The chain couples TRBV6-5 to TRBJ2-3, with a tentative D call TRBD1 (6 bases). With 2 bases removed from V and 0 bases from J, the gap between germline ends came to 9 bases. Germline CDR1 reads MNHEY; CDR2 reads SVGAGI. CDR3 length: 15 amino acids. CDR3 region: CASSYGQLSTDTQYF. The CDR3, as DNA: TGTGCCAGCAGTTACGGACAGCTGAGCACAGATACGCAGTATTTT.

The J gene is TRBJ1-5, the V gene TRBV5-6; tentative D call: TRBD1 (6 bases). There are 14 residues in the CDR3. CDR1 and CDR2 (germline): SGHDT, YYEEEE. Trimming cost V 2 bases and J 7 bases, with 13 bases left between them. This chain's CDR3 is CASSLQGNRQPQHF. CDR3 coding DNA: TGTGCCAGCAGCTTACAGGGAAACAGGCAGCCCCAGCATTTT.

In its sample, this clonotype was seen a few times. The chain employs TRBV15 and TRBJ1-1; D gene ambiguous. Germline CDR1 LNHNV, CDR2 YYDKDF (reference sequence). V was trimmed by 1 base and J by 1 base, leaving 4 bases between them. The CDR3 is 13 amino acids. The CDR3 DNA reads as TGTGCCACCAGCAGAGTGCGGAACACTGAAGCTTTCTTT. Translation: CATSRVRNTEAFF.

This clonotype was seen many times. The gene calls are TRBV10-3 and TRBJ1-5; 7 nucleotides line up with TRBD1. CDR1 and CDR2 (germline): ENHRY, SYGVKD. V lost 3 bases to trimming and J lost 5 bases; unmatched junction nucleotides: 4. This CDR3 has 14 residues. CDR3: CAISDRGAHQPQHF. The DNA for the CDR3 is TGTGCCATCAGTGACAGGGGGGCCCATCAGCCCCAGCATTTT.

J is TRBJ1-5 and V is TRBV19; D gene ambiguous. V shed 1 base and J shed 3 bases, with 13 bases lying between them. The CDR3 extends over 16 amino acids. Germline V gene lookup returns CDR1 LNHDA and CDR2 SQIVND (reference sequence). The CDR3 DNA follows: TGTGCCAGTAGTATAGGCCCCGGCGGAACCAATCAGCCCCAGCATTTT. Its protein is CASSIGPGGTNQPQHF.